The 3 T cell receptor beta chains reported below all come from one sample, sequenced in a study of T cells in Graves' hyperthyroidism and ophthalmopathy. Researchers took RNA transcripts and amplified the TCR beta CDR3 regions from them. Initially, a first-round RT-PCR of the TCR CDR3 employed the HTBI primer set. MiXCR was run by TCRdb on the multiplex PCR reads, yielding one entry per CDR3 protein. The sample lists around 530,000 distinct CDR3 sequences; 15% to 20% were seen once. The sample was blood. All receptors derive from a woman between 18 and 29 years old with Graves' ophthalmopathy.

This clonotype was recorded many times. V gene TRBV6-1 combines with J gene TRBJ2-7; 9 positions agree with TRBD2. The germline V gene has CDR1 MNHNS and CDR2 SASEGT. The CDR3 has 14 residues. J gave up 3 bases and V 8 bases, and 8 bases lay outside the gene matches. The CDR3 region has the DNA TGTGCCAGCCGAGGTAGCGGGAGTTTCTACGAGCAGTACTTC. This sequence encodes CASRGSGSFYEQYF.

The CDR3 nucleotides are TGTGCCAGCAGCCCCCTGGGGGGAGCGAATATGCAGTTCTTC. Encoded protein: CASSPLGGANMQFF. V gene TRBV6-2 or TRBV6-3 combines with J gene TRBJ2-1; tentative D call: TRBD2 (6 bases). The CDR3 runs to 14 residues. V was trimmed by 6 bases and J by 12 bases, leaving 21 bases between them. Germline V CDR1 and CDR2: MNHEY, SVGEGT.

This clonotype was seen many times. V and J are TRBV20-1 and TRBJ2-1; possible D gene TRBD1, 6 bases. This CDR3 is 13 amino acids long. Trimming took off 4 bases at V and 5 bases at J, with 12 bases between the two ends. In germline, CDR1 is DFQATT, CDR2 SNEGSKA (reference sequence). The CDR3 loop is CSAKRYRDNEQFF. The CDR3 coding sequence is TGCAGTGCTAAGAGATACAGGGACAATGAGCAGTTCTTC.